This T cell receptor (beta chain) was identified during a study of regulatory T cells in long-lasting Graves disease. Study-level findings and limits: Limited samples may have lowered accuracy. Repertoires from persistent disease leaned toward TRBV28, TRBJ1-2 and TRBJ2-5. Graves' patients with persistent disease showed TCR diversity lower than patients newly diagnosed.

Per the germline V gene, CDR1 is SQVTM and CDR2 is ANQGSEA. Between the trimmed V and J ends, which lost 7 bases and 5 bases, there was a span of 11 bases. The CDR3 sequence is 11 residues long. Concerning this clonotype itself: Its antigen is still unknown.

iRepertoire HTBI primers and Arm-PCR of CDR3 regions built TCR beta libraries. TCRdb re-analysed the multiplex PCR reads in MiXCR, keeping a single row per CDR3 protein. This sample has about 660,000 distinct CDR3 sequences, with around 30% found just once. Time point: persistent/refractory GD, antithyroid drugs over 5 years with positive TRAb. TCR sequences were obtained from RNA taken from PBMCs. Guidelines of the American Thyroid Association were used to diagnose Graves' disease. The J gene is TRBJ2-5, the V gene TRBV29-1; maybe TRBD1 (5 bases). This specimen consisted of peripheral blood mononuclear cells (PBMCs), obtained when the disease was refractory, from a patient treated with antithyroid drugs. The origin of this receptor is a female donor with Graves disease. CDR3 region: CSAGPGETQYF. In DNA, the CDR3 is TGCAGCGCCGGCCCAGGGGAGACCCAGTACTTC. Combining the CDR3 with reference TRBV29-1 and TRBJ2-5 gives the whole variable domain SAVISQKPSRDICQRGTSLTIQCQVDSQVTMMFWYRQQPGQSLTLIATANQGSEATYESGFVIDKFPISRPNLTFSTLTVSNMSPEDSSIYLCSAGPGETQYFGPGTRLLVL.